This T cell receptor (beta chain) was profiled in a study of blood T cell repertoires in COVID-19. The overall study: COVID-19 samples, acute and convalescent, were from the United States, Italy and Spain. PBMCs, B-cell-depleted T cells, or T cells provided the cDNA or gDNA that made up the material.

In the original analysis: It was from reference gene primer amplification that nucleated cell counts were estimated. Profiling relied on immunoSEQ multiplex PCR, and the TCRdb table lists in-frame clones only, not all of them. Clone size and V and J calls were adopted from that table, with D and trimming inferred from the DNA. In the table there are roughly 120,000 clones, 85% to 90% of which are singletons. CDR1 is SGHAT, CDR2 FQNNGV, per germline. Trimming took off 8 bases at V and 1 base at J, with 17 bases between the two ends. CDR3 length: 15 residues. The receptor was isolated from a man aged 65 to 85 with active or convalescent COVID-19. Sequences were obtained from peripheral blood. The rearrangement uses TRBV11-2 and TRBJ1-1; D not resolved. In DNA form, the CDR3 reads TGTGCCAGCGGTATGAGGGCGATCTCGAACACTGAAGCTTTCTTT. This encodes CASGMRAISNTEAFF.